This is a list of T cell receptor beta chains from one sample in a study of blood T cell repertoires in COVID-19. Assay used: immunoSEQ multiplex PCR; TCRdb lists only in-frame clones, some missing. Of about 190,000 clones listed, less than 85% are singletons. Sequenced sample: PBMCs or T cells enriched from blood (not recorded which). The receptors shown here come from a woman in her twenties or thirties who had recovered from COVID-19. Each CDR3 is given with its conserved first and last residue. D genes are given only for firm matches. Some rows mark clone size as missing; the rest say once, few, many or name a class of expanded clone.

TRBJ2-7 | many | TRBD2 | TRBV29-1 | TGCAGCGTCGGGGAGGGTTCCTACGAGCAGTACTTC | CSVGEGSYEQYF
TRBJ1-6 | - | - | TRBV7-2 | TGTGCCAGCAGTAGACTTCAGGGGCTGCCTTCACCCCTCCACTTT | CASSRLQGLPSPLHF
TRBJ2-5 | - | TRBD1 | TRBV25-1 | TGTGCCAGCAGTGAATCGGGACAGGGTCCGGAGACCCAGTACTTC | CASSESGQGPETQYF
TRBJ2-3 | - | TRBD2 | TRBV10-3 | TGTGCCATCTCGGGACTAGCGGGAGGGACTAGCACAGATACGCAGTATTTT | CAISGLAGGTSTDTQYF
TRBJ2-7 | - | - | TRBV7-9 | TGTGCCAGCAGCGGCCGGGACTCCAGCTACGAGCAGTACTTC | CASSGRDSSYEQYF
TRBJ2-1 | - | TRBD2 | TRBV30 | TGTGCCTGGAGTCCACGGGCTAGCGGGAGGGGCTACAATGAGCAGTTCTTC | CAWSPRASGRGYNEQFF
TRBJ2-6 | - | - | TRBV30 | TGTGCCTGGAGTGTGGGGGGACTCAACGTCCTGACTTTC | CAWSVGGLNVLTF
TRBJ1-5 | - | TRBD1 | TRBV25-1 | TGTGCCAGCAGGGAGGCTGGGACAGGGTCCAATCAGCCCCAGCATTTT | CASREAGTGSNQPQHF
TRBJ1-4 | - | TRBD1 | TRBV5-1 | TGCGCCAGCAGGGACAGGGTGGGCACTAATGAAAAACTGTTTTTT | CASRDRVGTNEKLFF
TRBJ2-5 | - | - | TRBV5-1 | TGCGCCAGCAGCTTGGCCGGTTCGCTCCAAGAGACCCAGTACTTC | CASSLAGSLQETQYF
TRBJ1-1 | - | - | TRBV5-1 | TGCGCCAGCAGCCGATGGACAGCTGGCACTGAAGCTTTCTTT | CASSRWTAGTEAFF
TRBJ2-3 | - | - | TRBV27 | TGTGCCAGCAGTTCACTGACAGGTTTGCAGGTGGATACGCAGTATTTT | CASSSLTGLQVDTQYF
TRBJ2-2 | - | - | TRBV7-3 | TGTGCCAGCAGCTTAGTACTCGGGGAGCTGTTTTTT | CASSLVLGELFF
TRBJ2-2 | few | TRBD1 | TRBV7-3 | TGTGCCAGCAGCAAACCGGGACAGATAACCGGGGAGCTGTTTTTT | CASSKPGQITGELFF
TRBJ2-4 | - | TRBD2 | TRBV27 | TGTGCCAGCAGTGACAGGTCCAGCGGGGGGCCCAAAAACATTCAGTACTTC | CASSDRSSGGPKNIQYF
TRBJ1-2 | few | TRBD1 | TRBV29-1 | TGCAGCGTTGGGACAGGGGGCGCGGGTAACTATGGCTACACCTTC | CSVGTGGAGNYGYTF
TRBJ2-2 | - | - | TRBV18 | TGTGCCAGCTCACCAAACGGGGGTACGACCGGGGAGCTGTTTTTT | CASSPNGGTTGELFF
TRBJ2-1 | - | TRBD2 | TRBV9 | TGTGCCAGCAGCGAACTAGCGGCGCTATACAATGAGCAGTTCTTC | CASSELAALYNEQFF
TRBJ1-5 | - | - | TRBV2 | TGTGCCAGCAGTGAAGTTACGCTAGGAAGGTTAAATCAGCCCCAGCATTTT | CASSEVTLGRLNQPQHF
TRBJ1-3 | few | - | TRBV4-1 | TGCGCCAGCAGCCAAATCAGGGTGGCGGGAAACACCATATATTTT | CASSQIRVAGNTIYF
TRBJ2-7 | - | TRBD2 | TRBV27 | TGTGCCAGCACCCGACTGGGGCTAGCGGAGGGACTGTACTTC | CASTRLGLAEGLYF
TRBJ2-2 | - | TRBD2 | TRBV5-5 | TGTGCCAGCAGCTTGCCGGGACTAGCGGGAGACGGCACCGGGGAGCTGTTTTTT | CASSLPGLAGDGTGELFF